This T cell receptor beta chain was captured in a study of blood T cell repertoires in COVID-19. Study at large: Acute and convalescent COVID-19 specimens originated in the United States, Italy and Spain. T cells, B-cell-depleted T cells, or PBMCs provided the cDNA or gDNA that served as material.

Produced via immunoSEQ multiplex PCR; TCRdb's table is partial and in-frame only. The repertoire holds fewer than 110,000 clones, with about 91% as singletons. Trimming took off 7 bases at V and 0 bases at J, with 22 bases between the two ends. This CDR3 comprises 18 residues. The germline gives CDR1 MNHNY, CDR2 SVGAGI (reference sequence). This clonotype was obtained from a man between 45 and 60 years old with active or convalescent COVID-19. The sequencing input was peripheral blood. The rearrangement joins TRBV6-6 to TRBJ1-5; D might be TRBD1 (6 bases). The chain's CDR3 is CASIRRGQGLDSNQPQHF. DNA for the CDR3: TGTGCCAGCATTCGTCGCGGGCAGGGGCTAGATAGCAATCAGCCCCAGCATTTT.